The next 14 T cell receptor beta chains were all read from a single sample in a study of siplizumab effects on memory and regulatory T cells. The assay was immunoSEQ multiplex PCR, and TCRdb's table has in-frame clones only and misses some. The sample lists about 50,000 clones; 87% were seen once. The sample consisted of naive CD8+ T cells sorted from blood. The receptor set was obtained from a human donor in good health.

This chain uses TRBV5-5 with TRBJ2-7; 7 bases align to TRBD1. CDR3 size: 13 residues. With V trimmed by 3 bases and J by 3 bases, 3 bases remained unmatched. Germline values: CDR1 SGHKS, CDR2 YYEKEE (reference sequence). DNA of the CDR3: TGTGCCAGCAGCTGGGACAGAGACTACGAGCAGTACTTC. It translates to CASSWDRDYEQYF.

In regard to this clone: In the same sample, other DNA sequences code for this CDR3. This chain joins TRBV14 and TRBJ2-7; D remains unclear. The CDR3 loop spans 11 amino acids. V lost 1 base and J 4 bases, leaving 2 bases between the germline ends. Germline loops: CDR1 SGHDN, CDR2 FVKESK. In nucleotides, the CDR3 is TGTGCCAGCAGCCAAGCGTACGAGCAGTACTTC. The encoded protein is CASSQAYEQYF.

This chain joins TRBV19 and TRBJ1-1, with 8 bases that match TRBD1. The germline V gene encodes CDR1 LNHDA and CDR2 SQIVND (reference sequence). CDR3 length equals 15 residues. Unmatched junction bases numbered 5, after V lost 4 bases and J lost 1 base. DNA for the CDR3: TGTGCCAGTAGTAATGACAGGGGAACGAACACTGAAGCTTTCTTT. This gives the protein CASSNDRGTNTEAFF.

This chain uses TRBV11-2 with TRBJ1-2; D unclear. V was shortened by 5 bases and J by 5 bases, with 18 bases between the two germline ends. The CDR3 runs 15 residues. CDR1 and CDR2 from the germline V gene are SGHAT and FQNNGV. CDR3 region: CASSRGDGVWYGYTF. For the CDR3, the DNA is TGTGCCAGCAGCCGGGGAGACGGGGTTTGGTATGGCTACACCTTC.

The chain links TRBV7-8 to TRBJ2-7; possible D gene TRBD2, 6 bases. Germline values: CDR1 SGHVS, CDR2 FQNEAQ. The CDR3 length is 16 residues. Trimming stripped 5 bases from V and 1 base from J, with 18 bases between. The CDR3 protein is CASSPIQAGTSYEQYF. CDR3 in DNA: TGTGCCAGCAGCCCCATTCAGGCGGGAACTTCCTACGAGCAGTACTTC.

V and J are TRBV27 and TRBJ2-3; 7 nucleotides match TRBD1. Germline-derived CDR1 and CDR2 are MNHEY and SMNVEV (reference sequence). The CDR3 is made up of 14 amino acids. Germline trimming cut 10 bases from V and 4 bases from J; bases unmatched to any gene: 11. CDR3 sequence: CATGIGTDPDTQYF. CDR3 in DNA: TGTGCCACGGGAATCGGGACAGATCCAGATACGCAGTATTTT.

In its sample, this clone was seen once. The chain recombines TRBV7-2 with TRBJ1-1; no clear D gene. With 1 base removed from V and 3 bases from J, the gap between germline ends came to 9 bases. This CDR3 contains 14 residues. CDR1 is SGHTA, CDR2 FQGNSA, per germline. In nucleotides, the CDR3 is TGTGCCAGCAGCTTAGTTACGGGCCACACTGAAGCTTTCTTT. Its protein is CASSLVTGHTEAFF.

This clone has just one count. The chain links TRBV6-4 to TRBJ2-1, with D perhaps matching TRBD1 (5 bases). In germline, CDR1 is MRHNA, CDR2 SNTAGT. CDR3 length: 15 residues. V lost 6 bases to trimming and J lost 3 bases, with 15 bases between them. CDR3 bases: TGTGCCAGCAGCCCGGGTGGACATAGCTACAATGAGCAGTTCTTC. Protein sequence: CASSPGGHSYNEQFF.

The chain couples TRBV2 to TRBJ2-7; possible D gene TRBD2, 6 bases. V dropped 7 bases and J dropped 6 bases, with 19 bases sitting between them. The CDR3 covers 14 residues. The V gene's germline CDR1 is SNHLY and CDR2 FYNNEI. The DNA for the CDR3 is TGTGCCAGCACAACGGGAGCAGGTTTCCTCGAGCAGTACTTC. Amino acids: CASTTGAGFLEQYF.

V gene TRBV9 combines with J gene TRBJ1-4, with D hard to call. The germline V and J ends were trimmed by 0 bases and 3 bases, with 15 bases remaining between them. From germline, CDR1 is SGDLS and CDR2 YYNGEE. The CDR3 runs to 17 residues. CDR3 sequence reads: CASSVATLEAPNEKLFF. In DNA form, the CDR3 reads TGTGCCAGCAGCGTAGCTACTCTCGAGGCCCCTAATGAAAAACTGTTTTTT.

CDR3 amino acids: CSVEGGRGNTDTQYF. CDR3 DNA sequence: TGCAGCGTTGAAGGGGGGAGGGGCAACACAGATACGCAGTATTTT. The rearrangement joins TRBV29-1 to TRBJ2-3, with 7 bases aligning to TRBD2. V trimming: 1 base; J trimming: 2 bases; junction bases outside the gene matches: 6. Germline V gives CDR1 SQVTM, CDR2 ANQGSEA. The CDR3 has 15 residues.

The chain uses TRBV30 and TRBJ2-1, with 7 nucleotides matching TRBD2. The V gene end was trimmed by 4 bases and the J gene end by 7 bases; junction bases not matched to a gene: 10. Per germline, CDR1 GTSNPN and CDR2 SVGIG (reference sequence). The CDR3 has 14 residues. CDR3 region: CAWNDVGGPNEQFF. The CDR3 nucleotides read TGTGCCTGGAATGACGTGGGAGGGCCTAATGAGCAGTTCTTC.

The V and J genes are TRBV7-9 and TRBJ2-7; no reliable D call. CDR3 length: 12 residues. Germline assignment: CDR1 SEHNR and CDR2 FQNEAQ (reference sequence). Trimming pared 5 bases from V and 4 bases from J, leaving 9 bases between. The CDR3 protein is CASSPGRYEQYF. The DNA for the CDR3 is TGTGCCAGCAGCCCCGGGCGATACGAGCAGTACTTC. Full variable domain (outside the CDR3, taken from reference TRBV7-9 and TRBJ2-7): DTGVSQNPRHKITKRGQNVTFRCDPISEHNRLYWYRQTLGQGPEFLTYFQNEAQLEKSRLLSDRFSAERPKGSFSTLEIQRTEQGDSAMYLCASSPGRYEQYFGPGTRLTVT.

The J gene is TRBJ1-1, the V gene TRBV19; D may be TRBD1 (5 bases). Germline V gene lookup returns CDR1 LNHDA and CDR2 SQIVND (reference sequence). The CDR3 contains 16 residues. Trimming stripped 5 bases from V and 1 base from J, with 17 bases between. CDR3 DNA sequence: TGTGCCAGTAGTCCCCTCTTGGACACCCCGAACACTGAAGCTTTCTTT. It is translated as CASSPLLDTPNTEAFF.